The 15 T cell receptor beta chains given below trace back to one sample, sequenced in a study of metastatic and nonmetastatic thyroid tumors. Thyroid surgery took place with no prior treatment in any patient. Using MiXCR, TCRdb re-called clones from the PCR reads. Among 21,000 or so clones listed, about 12% were seen once. Sequencing used blood. These receptors came from a female donor with papillary thyroid cancer or a benign thyroid nodule (not recorded which). Some clones in this sample may be carry-over from other donors' samples.

This clone was detected ten times or more. This chain connects TRBV19 to TRBJ1-2, with 10 bases aligning to TRBD1. Germline V gene sequence: CDR1 LNHDA, CDR2 SQIVND (reference sequence). The CDR3 covers 14 residues. The junction had 4 bases not matched to a gene; V was cut back by 5 bases and J by 4 bases. The CDR3, as DNA: TGTGCCAGTAGTCGACAGGGGGCTAGCTATGGCTACACCTTC. This sequence encodes CASSRQGASYGYTF.

Points on this clone: The junction differs from germline at one of its ends, possibly a read error. The rearrangement links TRBV20-1 to TRBJ2-7; TRBD1 or TRBD2 may be the D gene (5 bases each). The CDR3 extends over 16 amino acids. Germline CDR1 DFQATT, CDR2 SNEGSKA (reference sequence). CDR3 amino acids: CSARDPGRQSSYEQYF. The CDR3 nucleotides are TGCAGTGCTAGAGATCCGGGACGCCAATCCTCCTACGAGCAGTACTTT.

The chain joins TRBV5-1 to TRBJ2-7; the D is unclear. The V end was cut by 1 base, the J end by 3 bases, with 11 bases between. Germline V gene sequence: CDR1 SGHRS, CDR2 YFSETQ. This CDR3 region has 14 residues. As DNA, the CDR3 is TGCGCCAGCAGCTTGTTACAGATCGACTACGAGCAGTACTTC. It codes for CASSLLQIDYEQYF. Drawing the rest from reference TRBV5-1 and TRBJ2-7, the complete variable domain is KAGVTQTPRYLIKTRGQQVTLSCSPISGHRSVSWYQQTPGQGLQFLFEYFSETQRNKGNFPGRFSGRQFSNSRSEMNVSTLELGDSALYLCASSLLQIDYEQYFGPGTRLTVT.

This clone was detected many times. V gene TRBV30 combines with J gene TRBJ2-5, with TRBD1 matching over 9 bases. CDR3 length equals 14 residues. With V trimmed by 4 bases and J by 4 bases, 7 bases remained unmatched. Per the germline V gene, CDR1 is GTSNPN and CDR2 is SVGIG (reference sequence). The CDR3: CAWKRDRDPETQYF. For the CDR3, the DNA is TGTGCCTGGAAAAGGGACAGGGACCCAGAGACCCAGTACTTC. Full variable domain (remainder filled in from reference TRBV30 and TRBJ2-5): SQTIHQWPATLVQPVGSPLSLECTVEGTSNPNLYWYRQAAGRGLQLLFYSVGIGQISSEVPQNLSASRPQDRQFILSSKKLLLSDSGFYLCAWKRDRDPETQYFGPGTRLLVL.

This clone was seen only a few times. The rearrangement joins TRBV15 to TRBJ1-2; unclear D gene. Germline lookup yields CDR1 LNHNV and CDR2 YYDKDF (reference sequence). The CDR3 is 15 residues long. V lost 2 bases, J lost 2 bases, and 12 bases lay in between. The CDR3 DNA reads TGTGCCACCAGCAGATCTCATACCGAGAACTATGGCTACACCTTC. Translated: CATSRSHTENYGYTF.

This clone was seen many times. The rearrangement links TRBV3-1 to TRBJ1-6; D is perhaps TRBD1 (6 bases). Per germline, CDR1 LGHDT and CDR2 YNNKEL (reference sequence). V dropped 0 bases and J dropped 7 bases, with 10 bases sitting between them. This CDR3 has 15 residues. CDR3 in amino acids: CASSQDFGGNSPLHF. The CDR3 DNA reads TGTGCCAGCAGCCAAGACTTTGGGGGCAATTCACCCCTCCACTTT. The complete variable domain, with remaining parts taken from reference TRBV3-1 and TRBJ1-6, reads DTAVSQTPKYLVTQMGNDKSIKCEQNLGHDTMYWYKQDSKKFLKIMFSYNNKELIINETVPNRFSPKSPDKAHLNLHINSLELGDSAVYFCASSQDFGGNSPLHFGNGTRLTVT.

This clone has a count of ten or more. V and J are TRBV27 and TRBJ1-1; possible D gene TRBD1, 5 bases. V was shortened by 6 bases and J by 0 bases, with 17 bases between the two germline ends. The CDR3 has 16 amino acids. Germline V gene sequence: CDR1 MNHEY, CDR2 SMNVEV (reference sequence). DNA of the CDR3: TGTGCCAGCAGCCAAGGGAGGGGCTATTTGAACACTGAAGCTTTCTTT. Protein product: CASSQGRGYLNTEAFF.

The sample holds many counts of this clone. The V and J genes are TRBV6-1 and TRBJ1-4; D is perhaps TRBD1 (6 bases). The germline V gene has CDR1 MNHNS and CDR2 SASEGT. V was pared by 4 bases and J by 6 bases, with 18 bases between. CDR3 length equals 16 residues. The CDR3 DNA sequence: TGTGCCAGCAGTGCCGGGAGGGGGAGGTCGGATGAAAAACTGTTTTTT. Amino acids: CASSAGRGRSDEKLFF.

This clone was observed a handful of times. The chain couples TRBV6-1 to TRBJ2-2; possible D gene TRBD1, 6 bases. V was shortened by 6 bases and J by 6 bases, with 14 bases between the two germline ends. Germline V CDR1 and CDR2: MNHNS, SASEGT. The CDR3 is 14 residues long. This CDR3 reads CASSTLTGPGELFF. The CDR3 region has the DNA TGTGCCAGCAGCACCTTGACAGGACCCGGGGAGCTGTTTTTT.

This clone ranks as medium-sized. The CDR3 DNA reads as TGTGCCAGCAGTTTCGCCGGGACACCTAACTATGGCTACACCTTC. Its protein product is CASSFAGTPNYGYTF. This sequence joins TRBV27 and TRBJ1-2, with D perhaps matching TRBD1 (6 bases). This CDR3 is built from 15 residues. The germline CDR1 and CDR2 sequences are MNHEY and SMNVEV (reference sequence). Trimming cost V 3 bases and J 0 bases, with 11 bases left between them.

This clone was picked up many times. The chain couples TRBV7-2 to TRBJ2-2; D may be TRBD2 (6 bases). Trimming pared 5 bases from V and 5 bases from J, leaving 18 bases between. The CDR3 covers 16 residues. CDR1 SGHTA and CDR2 FQGNSA come from the germline V gene. The CDR3 protein is CASSPRGARRTGELFF. CDR3 coding DNA: TGTGCCAGCAGCCCGCGGGGTGCACGGCGGACCGGGGAGCTGTTTTTT.

This clone is medium-sized (0.01 to 0.1%). The rearrangement joins TRBV27 to TRBJ2-5, with D maybe TRBD1 (7 bases). Trimming took off 6 bases at V and 5 bases at J, with 13 bases between the two ends. Germline CDR1 reads MNHEY; CDR2 reads SMNVEV (reference sequence). The CDR3 is made up of 13 amino acids. The chain's CDR3 is CASSATGRETQYF. The CDR3 region has the DNA TGTGCCAGCAGCGCGACAGGGAGGGAGACCCAGTACTTC.

This clone was observed many times. V is TRBV4-3 and J is TRBJ1-4, with no clear D. With 0 bases removed from V and 2 bases from J, the gap between germline ends came to 10 bases. The CDR3 is made up of 16 amino acids. Germline values: CDR1 LGHNA, CDR2 YSLEER. The chain's CDR3 is CASSQEGTTTNEKLFF. The CDR3 DNA is TGCGCCAGCAGCCAAGAGGGCACAACTACTAATGAAAAACTGTTTTTT.

By share, this clone ranks as medium-sized (0.01 to 0.1%). V and J are TRBV6-1 and TRBJ1-2; 9 bases fit TRBD1. J lost 5 bases, V lost 6 bases, and 7 bases had no gene match. The germline V gene encodes CDR1 MNHNS and CDR2 SASEGT. This CDR3 has 14 residues. CDR3 sequence reads: CASSPGTGFYGYTF. CDR3 DNA sequence: TGTGCCAGCAGCCCCGGGACAGGGTTTTATGGCTACACCTTC.

This clone was detected ten times or more. V and J are TRBV20-1 and TRBJ2-1; unclear D gene. CDR3 size: 14 residues. Germline V gene data show CDR1 as DFQATT and CDR2 as SNEGSKA (reference sequence). Trimming stripped 7 bases from V and 0 bases from J, with 13 bases between. In DNA form, the CDR3 reads TGCAGTGTCCCAACCGCAAGCTCCTACAATGAGCAGTTCTTC. Translated, it gives CSVPTASSYNEQFF.